The 32 T cell receptor beta chains presented below share a single source sample, sequenced in a study of PD-1 blockade in mismatch repair-deficient tumors (TCRdb year 2017). These TCRs' antigens remain unknown. The library was obtained by the immunoSEQ multiplex PCR assay. In its TCRdb copy, this immuneACCESS table keeps in-frame sequences only and misses some clones. Where compared with another copy, unresolved V genes explain less than half of these, and the others have no known cause. Within this sample are approximately 8,300 clones, with roughly 87% of them counted one time only. The ten largest clones capture over 12% of the sample. The sample's time point, from its label and the paper: approximately 10-day in vitro stimulation with candidate mutation-associated neoantigen peptide 1. The source was cells cultured in vitro, collected from a patient treated with pembrolizumab. Receptors originate from an adult with mismatch repair-deficient cancer.

This clone was seen just once. The V call is TRBV9, the J call TRBJ1-2; TRBD1 aligns across 9 bases. CDR3 length equals 16 residues. After removal of 5 bases from V and 3 bases from J, the junction contained 11 bases not matched to a gene. CDR1 SGDLS and CDR2 YYNGEE come from the germline V gene. The CDR3 loop reads CASRGLRTGADYGYTF. CDR3 sequence (DNA): TGTGCCAGCAGAGGTCTTAGGACAGGGGCGGACTATGGCTACACCTTC.

CDR3 region: CASSEGTSFSYNEQFF. Here the CDR3 DNA reads TGTGCCAGCAGTGAAGGAACTAGTTTCTCCTACAATGAGCAGTTCTTC. V and J are TRBV2 and TRBJ2-1; TRBD2 is a possible D gene (5 bases). This CDR3 is 16 amino acids long. Trimming left V 1 base short and J 0 bases short, with 10 bases between. Germline V gene sequence: CDR1 SNHLY, CDR2 FYNNEI. The complete variable domain, with remaining parts taken from reference TRBV2 and TRBJ2-1, reads EPEVTQTPSHQVTQMGQEVILRCVPISNHLYFYWYRQILGQKVEFLVSFYNNEISEKSEIFDDQFSVERPDGSNFTLKIRSTKLEDSAMYFCASSEGTSFSYNEQFFGPGTRLTVL.

Written as DNA, the CDR3 is TGTGCCAGCAGTCTAACAGGGTTCCGAGGCGAGCAGTACTTC. Protein sequence: CASSLTGFRGEQYF. The chain is built from TRBV27 and TRBJ2-7; perhaps TRBD1 as D (6 bases). This CDR3 is 14 amino acids long. Trimming stripped 5 bases from V and 6 bases from J, with 17 bases between. Germline loops: CDR1 MNHEY, CDR2 SMNVEV (reference sequence).

The rearrangement uses TRBV7-9 and TRBJ1-1; D call uncertain. This CDR3 region has 14 residues. The V end lost 2 bases, the J end lost 6 bases, and 13 bases lay between the germline ends. The germline V gene has CDR1 SEHNR and CDR2 FQNEAQ (reference sequence). CDR3 sequence reads: CASSLSQTQAEAFF. The CDR3 DNA sequence: TGTGCCAGCAGCTTATCGCAAACTCAGGCTGAAGCTTTCTTT.

This chain uses TRBV19 with TRBJ1-5, with D possibly TRBD1 on 6 matching bases. The CDR3 length is 18 residues. CDR1 is LNHDA, CDR2 SQIVND, per germline (reference sequence). The ends were cut back, 3 bases at V and 2 bases at J, with 20 bases in the middle. The CDR3 loop is CASSMAFWRGWGNQPQHF. In DNA form, the CDR3 reads TGTGCCAGTAGTATGGCGTTTTGGAGGGGGTGGGGCAATCAGCCCCAGCATTTT.

The J gene is TRBJ1-6, the V gene TRBV6-5, with D perhaps TRBD1 (5 bases). CDR1 and CDR2 from the germline V gene are MNHEY and SVGAGI. CDR3 size: 15 residues. Trimming removed 6 bases from V and 8 bases from J, with 17 bases in between. The CDR3 region is CASRMGTAYHSPLHF. The CDR3 nucleotides read TGTGCCAGCAGGATGGGGACCGCTTACCATTCACCCCTCCACTTT.

In nucleotides, the CDR3 is TGTGCCAGCAGCCAGGATCTAGACAGCTCCTACGAGCAGTACTTC. This sequence encodes CASSQDLDSSYEQYF. V and J are TRBV4-2 and TRBJ2-7; TRBD1 might be the D (5 bases). V lost 3 bases to trimming and J lost 0 bases, with 12 bases between them. This CDR3 has 15 amino acids. Germline V gives CDR1 LGHNA, CDR2 YNFKEQ.

The chain links TRBV5-1 to TRBJ2-7; D remains unclear. V lost 1 base and J 3 bases, leaving 5 bases between the germline ends. Looked up from germline, CDR1 is SGHRS and CDR2 is YFSETQ. This CDR3 region has 12 residues. CDR3: CASSLPGYEQYF. The CDR3 nucleotides read TGCGCCAGCAGCTTGCCAGGCTACGAGCAGTACTTC.

The V call is TRBV7-3, the J call TRBJ2-1; D ambiguous. Germline CDR1 reads SGHTA; CDR2 reads FQGTGA. Trimming cost V 3 bases and J 7 bases, with 10 bases left between them. This CDR3 is 13 amino acids long. For the CDR3, the DNA is TGTGCCAGCAGCTTGCGTGTGCGGAATGAGCAGTTCTTC. This gives the protein CASSLRVRNEQFF. The full variable domain, its missing parts supplied by reference TRBV7-3 and TRBJ2-1, is GAGVSQTPSNKVTEKGKYVELRCDPISGHTALYWYRQSLGQGPEFLIYFQGTGAADDSGLPNDRFFAVRPEGSVSTLKIQRTERGDSAVYLCASSLRVRNEQFFGPGTRLTVL.

The V call is TRBV18, the J call TRBJ1-3; no definite D call. The ends were cut back, 1 base at V and 0 bases at J, with 10 bases in the middle. Looked up from germline, CDR1 is KGHSH and CDR2 is LQKENI. The CDR3 length is 16 residues. This chain's CDR3 is CASSPRVLNSGNTIYF. The CDR3 DNA reads as TGTGCCAGCTCACCACGAGTGCTTAACTCTGGAAACACCATATATTTT.

This chain connects TRBV6-1 to TRBJ1-4; a weak D match, TRBD1 (6 bases). Per germline, CDR1 MNHNS and CDR2 SASEGT. The CDR3 spans 14 residues. V was shortened by 7 bases and J by 7 bases, with 16 bases between the two germline ends. The CDR3 loop is CASKRQEPLEKLFF. For the CDR3, the DNA is TGTGCCAGCAAACGACAGGAGCCTCTTGAAAAACTGTTTTTT.

The genes are TRBV5-8 and TRBJ2-4, with D possibly TRBD2 on 5 matching bases. The CDR3 totals 16 residues. The V gene's germline CDR1 is SGHTS and CDR2 YDEGEE. The V end lost 0 bases, the J end lost 4 bases, and 14 bases lay between the germline ends. The chain's CDR3 is CASSLAPAGTKNIQYF. In DNA form, the CDR3 reads TGTGCCAGCAGCTTGGCCCCTGCGGGTACAAAAAACATTCAGTACTTC. Together with reference TRBV5-8 and TRBJ2-4, the CDR3 gives the full variable domain: EAGVTQSPTHLIKTRGQQATLRCSPISGHTSVYWYQQALGLGLQFLLWYDEGEERNRGNFPPRFSGRQFPNYSSELNVNALELEDSALYLCASSLAPAGTKNIQYFGAGTRLSVL.

The chain links TRBV5-1 to TRBJ1-4; unclear D gene. The germline V gene encodes CDR1 SGHRS and CDR2 YFSETQ. Trimming removed 1 base from V and 7 bases from J, with 11 bases in between. CDR3 length: 14 residues. The CDR3 DNA reads as TGCGCCAGCAGCTTGCTTTCCGGGAGTGAAAAACTGTTTTTT. It specifies CASSLLSGSEKLFF. Filled out from reference TRBV5-1 and TRBJ1-4, the complete variable domain reads KAGVTQTPRYLIKTRGQQVTLSCSPISGHRSVSWYQQTPGQGLQFLFEYFSETQRNKGNFPGRFSGRQFSNSRSEMNVSTLELGDSALYLCASSLLSGSEKLFFGSGTQLSVL.

This clone is a singleton in its sample. The chain joins TRBV19 to TRBJ2-7; the match to TRBD1 covers 11 bases. Germline V CDR1 and CDR2: LNHDA, SQIVND (reference sequence). The CDR3 runs to 14 residues. The V gene end was trimmed by 5 bases and the J gene end by 3 bases; junction bases not matched to a gene: 3. CDR3 nucleotides: TGTGCCAGTAGTCCCGGGACAGGGGGCTACGAGCAGTACTTC. As protein: CASSPGTGGYEQYF.

The J gene is TRBJ1-2, the V gene TRBV18; 9 bases fit TRBD1. Trimming took 5 bases from V and 4 from J; bases not matched to a gene: 8. The CDR3 length is 15 residues. The germline gives CDR1 KGHSH, CDR2 LQKENI. The CDR3 coding sequence is TGTGCCAGCTCAGAGGAACAGGGGGCAGGCTATGGCTACACCTTC. This gives the protein CASSEEQGAGYGYTF.

The J gene is TRBJ2-1, the V gene TRBV5-1; D is tentatively TRBD1 or TRBD2 (5 bases each). The V and J ends lost 1 base and 8 bases respectively, with 13 bases between them. This CDR3 has 14 residues. CDR1 and CDR2 from the germline V gene are SGHRS and YFSETQ. The CDR3 DNA sequence: TGCGCCAGCAGCTTGAGATGGGGGAGCCATGAGCAGTTCTTC. As protein: CASSLRWGSHEQFF. Drawing the rest from reference TRBV5-1 and TRBJ2-1, the complete variable domain is KAGVTQTPRYLIKTRGQQVTLSCSPISGHRSVSWYQQTPGQGLQFLFEYFSETQRNKGNFPGRFSGRQFSNSRSEMNVSTLELGDSALYLCASSLRWGSHEQFFGPGTRLTVL.

The chain uses TRBV7-6 and TRBJ1-1, with no clear D. Germline loops: CDR1 SGHVS, CDR2 FNYEAQ. The ends were cut back, 1 base at V and 1 base at J, with 16 bases in the middle. The CDR3 loop spans 17 amino acids. DNA for the CDR3: TGTGCCAGCAGCTTAGGGGCTGCCCGGGGAGGGAACACTGAAGCTTTCTTT. Translation gives CASSLGAARGGNTEAFF.

The chain is built from TRBV7-3 and TRBJ2-1; TRBD1 is a possible D gene (5 bases). V was trimmed by 1 base and J by 3 bases, leaving 7 bases between them. Germline V gene data show CDR1 as SGHTA and CDR2 as FQGTGA. The length of the CDR3 is 14 residues. The CDR3 sequence is CASSLNQGYNEQFF. The CDR3 DNA follows: TGTGCCAGCAGCTTAAATCAGGGCTACAATGAGCAGTTCTTC.

Only one count was recorded for this clone. This chain joins TRBV5-6 and TRBJ2-7, with TRBD1 matching over 10 bases. J gave up 4 bases and V 2 bases, and 9 bases lay outside the gene matches. The CDR3 loop spans 16 amino acids. CDR1 SGHDT and CDR2 YYEEEE come from the germline V gene. The CDR3 reads CASSFGDRGLGYEQYF. The CDR3 DNA reads as TGTGCCAGCAGCTTTGGGGACAGGGGACTCGGATACGAGCAGTACTTC.

The genes are TRBV28 and TRBJ2-2; 7 bases agree with TRBD2. This CDR3 is 15 amino acids long. Germline V CDR1 and CDR2: MDHEN, SYDVKM. The trim removed 7 bases at V and 0 bases at J, leaving 5 bases unmatched. CDR3 residues: CASKASGANTGELFF. DNA of the CDR3: TGTGCCAGCAAAGCTAGCGGTGCGAACACCGGGGAGCTGTTTTTT.

This clone was observed once. This chain uses TRBV5-8 with TRBJ1-2; D possibly corresponds to TRBD1 (5 bases). V was pared by 4 bases and J by 8 bases, with 18 bases between. This CDR3 has 14 amino acids. Germline lookup yields CDR1 SGHTS and CDR2 YDEGEE. The CDR3 region is CASSPLWDSGGYTF. The DNA of the CDR3 is TGTGCCAGCAGCCCCCTATGGGACTCCGGAGGCTACACCTTC.

The chain joins TRBV2 to TRBJ2-1, with D unresolved. The V end was cut by 8 bases, the J end by 6 bases, with 14 bases between. This CDR3 has 13 amino acids. CDR1 and CDR2 from the germline V gene are SNHLY and FYNNEI. The CDR3 DNA follows: TGTGCCAGCCCCAAGGTAGTACCCAATGAGCAGTTCTTC. Translation: CASPKVVPNEQFF.

The chain joins TRBV28 to TRBJ2-3; D remains ambiguous. V was clipped by 1 base and J by 1 base, with 6 bases between them. The CDR3 is 14 amino acids. Per the germline V gene, CDR1 is MDHEN and CDR2 is SYDVKM. CDR3 sequence (DNA): TGTGCCAGCAGTTTATTTCCACGCACAGATACGCAGTATTTT. Translating gives CASSLFPRTDTQYF. The variable domain in full, completed from reference TRBV28 and TRBJ2-3, reads DVKVTQSSRYLVKRTGEKVFLECVQDMDHENMFWYRQDPGLGLRLIYFSYDVKMKEKGDIPEGYSVSREKKERFSLILESASTNQTSMYLCASSLFPRTDTQYFGPGTRLTVL.

V and J are TRBV7-2 and TRBJ1-2; 8 positions match TRBD1. The CDR3 runs 14 residues. Germline lookup yields CDR1 SGHTA and CDR2 FQGNSA. V shed 4 bases and J 2 bases; nucleotides not matched to a gene: 3. CDR3 DNA: TGTGCCAGCAGCTACGACAGGGGAAACTATGGCTACACCTTC. It yields the protein CASSYDRGNYGYTF.

The gene calls are TRBV11-3 and TRBJ2-1, with TRBD2 as a possible D gene (7 bases). The germline V and J ends were trimmed by 5 bases and 1 base, with 12 bases remaining between them. The germline V gene has CDR1 SGHNT and CDR2 YENEEA. This CDR3 is built from 15 residues. The CDR3 coding sequence is TGTGCCAGCAGCCAGGGGCGGGGGTCCTACAATGAGCAGTTCTTC. It is translated as CASSQGRGSYNEQFF.

J is TRBJ2-7 and V is TRBV15; 9 nucleotides match TRBD1. The CDR3 covers 18 residues. Germline CDR1 and CDR2: LNHNV and YYDKDF (reference sequence). Trimming at V came to 0 bases and at J to 4 bases, leaving 13 bases not matched to a gene. The CDR3, as DNA: TGTGCCACCAGCAGAGATCTCGGGAGTTGGGACAGGGAGTACGAGCAGTACTTC. Translation: CATSRDLGSWDREYEQYF.

The chain joins TRBV30 to TRBJ1-1; TRBD1 might be the D (5 bases). This CDR3 has 13 amino acids. The V and J ends lost 7 bases and 2 bases respectively, with 14 bases between them. CDR1 and CDR2 (germline): GTSNPN, SVGIG (reference sequence). Written as DNA, the CDR3 is TGTGCCTCCCTCTTCCAGGGAAACACTGAAGCTTTCTTT. Encoded protein: CASLFQGNTEAFF. Based on the CDR3 plus reference TRBV30 and TRBJ1-1, the full variable domain is SQTIHQWPATLVQPVGSPLSLECTVEGTSNPNLYWYRQAAGRGLQLLFYSVGIGQISSEVPQNLSASRPQDRQFILSSKKLLLSDSGFYLCASLFQGNTEAFFGQGTRLTVV.

V usage is TRBV7-2 and J usage is TRBJ2-2; D is possibly TRBD2 (5 bases). The CDR3 is made up of 15 amino acids. The germline V gene has CDR1 SGHTA and CDR2 FQGNSA. Between the trimmed V and J ends, which lost 0 bases and 0 bases, there was a span of 5 bases. The CDR3 DNA reads as TGTGCCAGCAGCTTAGCCGGGACGAACACCGGGGAGCTGTTTTTT. This translates into CASSLAGTNTGELFF.

The chain joins TRBV27 to TRBJ2-3; 9 positions agree with TRBD2. V was pared by 3 bases and J by 10 bases, with 11 bases of the junction left unmatched. The CDR3 contains 15 residues. CDR1 and CDR2 from the germline V gene are MNHEY and SMNVEV (reference sequence). CDR3 DNA sequence: TGTGCCAGCAGTTTGGGGGTAGCGGGAGCCCCGCCGCAGTATTTT. Its protein is CASSLGVAGAPPQYF.

The chain couples TRBV7-8 to TRBJ2-7, with TRBD2 matching over 7 bases. The trim removed 5 bases at V and 0 bases at J, leaving 16 bases unmatched. The length of the CDR3 is 18 residues. Germline CDR1 is SGHVS and CDR2 is FQNEAQ. In DNA, the CDR3 is TGTGCCAGCAGCCCCTGGATTACCGGGGGGACCCCCTCCTACGAGCAGTACTTC. Translated: CASSPWITGGTPSYEQYF. Full variable domain (missing parts from reference TRBV7-8 and TRBJ2-7): GAGVSQSPRYKVAKRGQDVALRCDPISGHVSLFWYQQALGQGPEFLTYFQNEAQLDKSGLPSDRFFAERPEGSVSTLKIQRTQQEDSAVYLCASSPWITGGTPSYEQYFGPGTRLTVT.

The chain carries TRBV28 and TRBJ2-1, with 13 bases identical to TRBD2. The junction had 9 bases not matched to a gene; V was cut back by 6 bases and J by 7 bases. Germline V CDR1 and CDR2: MDHEN, SYDVKM. CDR3 length: 16 residues. The CDR3 loop reads CASRRGTSGRANEQFF. The CDR3 DNA follows: TGTGCCAGCAGACGAGGAACTAGCGGGAGGGCGAATGAGCAGTTCTTC. Using reference TRBV28 and TRBJ2-1 for the parts outside the CDR3, the full variable domain is DVKVTQSSRYLVKRTGEKVFLECVQDMDHENMFWYRQDPGLGLRLIYFSYDVKMKEKGDIPEGYSVSREKKERFSLILESASTNQTSMYLCASRRGTSGRANEQFFGPGTRLTVL.

V usage is TRBV7-6 and J usage is TRBJ2-1; possible D gene TRBD2, 5 bases. The length of the CDR3 is 16 residues. V was pared by 5 bases and J by 0 bases, with 14 bases between. Germline CDR1 reads SGHVS; CDR2 reads FNYEAQ. CDR3 bases: TGTGCCAGCAGCCCTCGGGGAACTAGCTCCTACAATGAGCAGTTCTTC. Translating gives CASSPRGTSSYNEQFF.